Shown below are 23 T cell receptor beta chains from a single sample sequenced in a study of shared clonotypes between healthy human individuals. Naive CD8 populations comprised CD45RO-negative cells positively selected for CCR7, excluding terminally differentiated effector memory CD45RA+ cells. Some clones are missing from TCRdb's copy, which holds only in-frame ones; the method was immunoSEQ multiplex PCR. Here the sample spans 1.5 million to 2.5 million clones, just under 95% being singletons. Material for sequencing was naive CD8+ T cells sorted from blood. These TCRs come from a man younger than 30 in good health.

The chain has TRBV6-5 and TRBJ2-3, with D unclear. CDR1 and CDR2 from the germline V gene are MNHEY and SVGAGI. Trimming left V 5 bases short and J 6 bases short, with 12 bases between. This CDR3 comprises 13 residues. The CDR3 region is CASSTGGLDTQYF. The CDR3 DNA reads as TGTGCCAGCAGTACTGGTGGGCTGGATACGCAGTATTTT.

The chain links TRBV6-5 to TRBJ2-5, with D maybe TRBD2 (6 bases). This CDR3 comprises 14 residues. From germline, CDR1 is MNHEY and CDR2 SVGAGI. V dropped 4 bases and J dropped 4 bases, with 13 bases sitting between them. The CDR3 region has the DNA TGTGCCAGCAGTTCTTTGGGAGGAGCAGAGACCCAGTACTTC. Its protein product is CASSSLGGAETQYF.

The rearrangement links TRBV5-8 to TRBJ1-1; no definite D call. CDR1 is SGHTS, CDR2 YDEGEE, per germline. The CDR3 consists of 13 residues. V lost 1 base and J 1 base, leaving 5 bases between the germline ends. The CDR3 is CASSLMGNTEAFF. CDR3 DNA: TGTGCCAGCAGCTTGATGGGGAACACTGAAGCTTTCTTT.

The count of this clone is one. This sequence joins TRBV28 and TRBJ2-2, with 8 bases aligning to TRBD1. Germline V gene lookup returns CDR1 MDHEN and CDR2 SYDVKM. After removal of 2 bases from V and 2 bases from J, the junction contained 4 bases not matched to a gene. The CDR3 totals 16 residues. CDR3 sequence: CASSLAGGPNTGELFF. CDR3 DNA sequence: TGTGCCAGCAGTTTAGCAGGGGGCCCCAACACCGGGGAGCTGTTTTTT.

The CDR3 loop reads CASSVDSQGNHEQYF. CDR3 in DNA: TGTGCCAGCAGCGTAGACTCACAGGGGAACCACGAGCAGTACTTC. This sequence joins TRBV9 and TRBJ2-7, with TRBD1 matching over 7 bases. Germline CDR1 and CDR2: SGDLS and YYNGEE. The CDR3 is 15 amino acids. The junction had 8 bases not matched to a gene; V was cut back by 0 bases and J by 5 bases.

In regard to this clone: Other DNA sequences in the sample encode the same CDR3. This rearrangement joins TRBV27 to TRBJ1-6; the match to TRBD1 covers 10 bases. Trimming at V came to 5 bases and at J to 7 bases, leaving 8 bases not matched to a gene. The CDR3 is 16 amino acids. Per the germline V gene, CDR1 is MNHEY and CDR2 is SMNVEV (reference sequence). CDR3: CASSPGPGQGNSPLHF. CDR3 DNA sequence: TGTGCCAGCAGTCCGGGCCCGGGACAGGGGAATTCACCCCTCCACTTT.

The chain couples TRBV15 to TRBJ2-1; perhaps D is TRBD1 or TRBD2 (5 bases each). Trimming took off 4 bases at V and 4 bases at J, with 17 bases between the two ends. Germline CDR1 is LNHNV and CDR2 is YYDKDF (reference sequence). There are 16 residues in the CDR3. The DNA of the CDR3 is TGTGCCACCAGCATTTACTTCGGGACCCAATACAATGAGCAGTTCTTC. Translated: CATSIYFGTQYNEQFF.

This clone was observed a single time. CDR3 protein: CASSQQLTYEQYF. In DNA form, the CDR3 reads TGTGCCAGTAGTCAACAGCTGACCTACGAGCAGTACTTC. The chain recombines TRBV19 with TRBJ2-7, with D unresolved. The germline V gene has CDR1 LNHDA and CDR2 SQIVND (reference sequence). The CDR3 has 13 amino acids. V was shortened by 5 bases and J by 2 bases, with 10 bases between the two germline ends. Full variable domain (rest looked up from reference TRBV19 and TRBJ2-7): DGGITQSPKYLFRKEGQNVTLSCEQNLNHDAMYWYRQDPGQGLRLIYYSQIVNDFQKGDIAEGYSVSREKKESFPLTVTSAQKNPTAFYLCASSQQLTYEQYFGPGTRLTVT.

The J gene is TRBJ2-2, the V gene TRBV27; TRBD2 agrees at 15 bases. The CDR3 covers 19 residues. In germline, CDR1 is MNHEY, CDR2 SMNVEV (reference sequence). Trimming at V came to 3 bases and at J to 2 bases, leaving 7 bases not matched to a gene. CDR3: CASSFLGTSGGPNTGELFF. The CDR3 region has the DNA TGTGCCAGCAGTTTCCTCGGGACTAGCGGGGGGCCTAACACCGGGGAGCTGTTTTTT.

The V call is TRBV14, the J call TRBJ1-4; 8 bases are a match to TRBD1. Germline CDR1 is SGHDN and CDR2 is FVKESK. V was pared by 0 bases and J by 8 bases, with 5 bases of the junction left unmatched. CDR3 length: 15 amino acids. CDR3 loop: CASSQERTGREKLFF. CDR3 nucleotide sequence: TGTGCCAGCAGCCAAGAACGGACAGGGCGAGAAAAACTGTTTTTT.

The CDR3: CASSPNGSPGSEQFF. CDR3 sequence (DNA): TGTGCCAGCAGCCCAAACGGGTCCCCCGGTTCGGAGCAGTTCTTC. V and J are TRBV11-2 and TRBJ2-1; D unclear. V was clipped by 5 bases and J by 10 bases, with 21 bases between them. CDR3 length equals 15 residues. Looked up from germline, CDR1 is SGHAT and CDR2 is FQNNGV.

V and J are TRBV5-6 and TRBJ2-1, with D unresolved. The CDR3 covers 13 residues. Germline V lookup: CDR1 SGHDT, CDR2 YYEEEE. The V end lost 4 bases, the J end lost 10 bases, and 15 bases lay between the germline ends. The CDR3 DNA follows: TGTGCCAGCAGCCTACTTGAACTCCAAGAGCAGTTCTTC. Encoded protein: CASSLLELQEQFF.

The chain joins TRBV5-6 to TRBJ1-1, with TRBD1 matching 7 bases. J gave up 6 bases and V 4 bases, and 6 bases lay outside the gene matches. This CDR3 is 13 amino acids long. Germline loops: CDR1 SGHDT, CDR2 YYEEEE. In nucleotides, the CDR3 is TGTGCCAGCAGCACAGGGGTAGGAGCTGAAGCTTTCTTT. Protein sequence: CASSTGVGAEAFF.

This rearrangement joins TRBV7-9 to TRBJ1-6, with a possible D match to TRBD1 (6 bases). The CDR3 sequence is 16 residues long. Between the trimmed V and J ends, which lost 1 base and 4 bases, there was a span of 11 bases. The germline gives CDR1 SEHNR, CDR2 FQNEAQ (reference sequence). The CDR3 region has the DNA TGTGCCAGCAGCTTAGAGGGGACATTTTATAATTCACCCCTCCACTTT. This translates into CASSLEGTFYNSPLHF.

A remark on this clone: This CDR3 is also generated by other DNA sequences in the sample. This chain joins TRBV9 and TRBJ2-5; D gene ambiguous. V shed 0 bases and J shed 4 bases, with 4 bases lying between them. Germline CDR1 is SGDLS and CDR2 is YYNGEE. This CDR3 spans 12 amino acids. The CDR3 DNA reads TGTGCCAGCAGCGTAGCCGGAGAGACCCAGTACTTC. Its protein is CASSVAGETQYF.

To note about this clone: Other nucleotide sequences in the sample specify the same CDR3. This chain links TRBV7-8 with TRBJ1-1; D ambiguous. Trimming removed 3 bases at V and 1 base at J, with 6 bases between. Per germline, CDR1 SGHVS and CDR2 FQNEAQ. This CDR3 has 13 amino acids. As DNA, the CDR3 is TGTGCCAGCAGCTTGTACGGGAACACTGAAGCTTTCTTT. It is translated as CASSLYGNTEAFF.

CDR3: CASSQETGSNSPLHF. The CDR3 DNA reads TGCGCCAGCAGCCAAGAGACAGGAAGTAATTCACCCCTCCACTTT. This chain connects TRBV4-1 to TRBJ1-6; maybe TRBD1 (6 bases). V was clipped by 0 bases and J by 6 bases, with 9 bases between them. There are 15 residues in the CDR3. Per the germline V gene, CDR1 is MGHRA and CDR2 is YSYEKL.

V gene TRBV19 combines with J gene TRBJ2-1; possibly TRBD1 for D (6 bases). Trimming removed 1 base at V and 9 bases at J, with 13 bases between. This CDR3 has 14 residues. The germline CDR1 and CDR2 sequences are LNHDA and SQIVND (reference sequence). For the CDR3, the DNA is TGTGCCAGTAGTATAGGTCAGGGGCTAATTGAGCAGTTCTTC. Protein sequence: CASSIGQGLIEQFF.

In regard to this clone: This same CDR3 is encoded by further DNA sequences in the sample. The CDR3 here is CASSLWAGGYNEQFF. DNA for the CDR3: TGTGCCAGCAGTTTATGGGCGGGGGGATACAATGAGCAGTTCTTC. V and J are TRBV27 and TRBJ2-1; 8 bases line up with TRBD2. Trimming at V came to 1 base and at J to 4 bases, leaving 3 bases not matched to a gene. The V gene's germline CDR1 is MNHEY and CDR2 SMNVEV (reference sequence). The CDR3 is 15 residues long.

V is TRBV11-2 and J is TRBJ2-4; 11 nucleotides line up with TRBD2. The ends lost 3 bases at V and 1 base at J; junction bases unmatched: 8. CDR1 and CDR2 from the germline V gene are SGHAT and FQNNGV. The CDR3 spans 18 residues. CDR3 sequence (DNA): TGTGCCAGCAGCTTCGAACTAGCGGGAGAGGAGGCCAAAAACATTCAGTACTTC. It translates to CASSFELAGEEAKNIQYF. Drawing the rest from reference TRBV11-2 and TRBJ2-4, the complete variable domain is EAGVAQSPRYKIIEKRQSVAFWCNPISGHATLYWYQQILGQGPKLLIQFQNNGVVDDSQLPKDRFSAERLKGVDSTLKIQPAKLEDSAVYLCASSFELAGEEAKNIQYFGAGTRLSVL.

This chain links TRBV10-3 with TRBJ2-7, with no clear D. Germline V gene lookup returns CDR1 ENHRY and CDR2 SYGVKD. The CDR3 is made up of 14 amino acids. Deletions cut 6 bases from V and 2 bases from J, with 14 bases between. The CDR3 DNA sequence: TGTGCCATCAGCCCCCTAGGTAACCCCTACGAGCAGTACTTC. This encodes CAISPLGNPYEQYF.

As concerns this clone: At one end the junction does not follow the germline gene, possibly because of a read error. The gene calls are TRBV18 and TRBJ2-3, with D perhaps TRBD1 (5 bases). Looked up from germline, CDR1 is KGHSH and CDR2 is LQKENI. The length of the CDR3 is 13 residues. CDR3 sequence: CASTPEGEDTQYF. CDR3 bases: TGTGCCAGCACACCAGAAGGGGAAGATACGCAGTATTTT.

V is TRBV6-1 and J is TRBJ1-2; no clear D gene. Trimming stripped 4 bases from V and 3 bases from J, with 18 bases between. Per germline, CDR1 MNHNS and CDR2 SASEGT. The CDR3 totals 16 residues. The CDR3: CASSVRESPEDYGYTF. CDR3 DNA: TGTGCCAGCAGTGTCCGGGAGTCCCCGGAGGACTATGGCTACACCTTC.